This T cell receptor beta chain emerged from a study of T-cell reconstitution after alpha-beta-depleted transplantation in children. The sample holds a few counts of this clonotype. Preparing the TCRbeta library involved the use of unique molecular identifiers. TCRdb independently ran MiXCR on the PCR reads; one entry per CDR3 protein. The sample lists just under 550,000 distinct CDR3 sequences, about 16% occurring once. The V and J ends lost 6 bases and 9 bases, in that order; junction bases with no gene match: 11. The CDR3 length is 15 residues. Germline CDR1 and CDR2: MNHNS and SASEGT. This sample comprised PBMCs from the stem cell graft donor, obtained from the stem cell graft. This rearrangement joins TRBV6-1 to TRBJ2-1, with 10 bases matching TRBD2. The TCR originated in a human donor who donated a stem cell graft to a child with acute lymphoblastic leukemia. The CDR3 nucleotides are TGTGCCAGCAGCCCCGGGACTAGCGTGTACGGTGAGCAGTTCTTC. Translation: CASSPGTSVYGEQFF.